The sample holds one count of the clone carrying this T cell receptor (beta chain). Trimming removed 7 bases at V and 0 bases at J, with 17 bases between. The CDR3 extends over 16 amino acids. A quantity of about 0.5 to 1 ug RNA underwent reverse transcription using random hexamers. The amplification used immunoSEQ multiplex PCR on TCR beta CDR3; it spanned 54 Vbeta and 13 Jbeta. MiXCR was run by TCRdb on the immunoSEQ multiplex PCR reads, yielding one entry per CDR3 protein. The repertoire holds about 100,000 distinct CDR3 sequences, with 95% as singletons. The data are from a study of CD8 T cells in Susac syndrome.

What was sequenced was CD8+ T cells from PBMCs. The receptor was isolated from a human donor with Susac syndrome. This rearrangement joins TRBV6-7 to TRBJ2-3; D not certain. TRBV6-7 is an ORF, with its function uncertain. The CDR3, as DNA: TGTGCCAGCATCCTGGGCGAGCTTCCTAGCACAGATACGCAGTATTTT. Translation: CASILGELPSTDTQYF.